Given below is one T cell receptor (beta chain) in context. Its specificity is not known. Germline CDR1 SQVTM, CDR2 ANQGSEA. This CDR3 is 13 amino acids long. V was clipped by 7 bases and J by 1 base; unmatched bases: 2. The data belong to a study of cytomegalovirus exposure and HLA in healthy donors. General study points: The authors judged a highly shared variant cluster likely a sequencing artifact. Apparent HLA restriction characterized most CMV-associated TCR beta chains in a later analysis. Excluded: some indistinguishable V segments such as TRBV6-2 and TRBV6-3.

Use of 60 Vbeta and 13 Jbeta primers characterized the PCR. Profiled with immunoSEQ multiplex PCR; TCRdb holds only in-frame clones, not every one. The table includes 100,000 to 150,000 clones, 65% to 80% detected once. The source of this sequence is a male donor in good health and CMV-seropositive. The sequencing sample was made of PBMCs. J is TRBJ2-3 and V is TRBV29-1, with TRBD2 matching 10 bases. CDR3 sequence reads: CSGGLAGTDTQYF. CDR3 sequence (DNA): TGCAGCGGAGGACTAGCGGGCACAGATACGCAGTATTTT.